The rows below give T cell receptor beta chains drawn from one sample of a study of T cells in Graves' hyperthyroidism and ophthalmopathy. TCRdb redid the calling of the multiplex PCR reads with MiXCR, one entry per CDR3 protein. The data hold over 700,000 distinct CDR3 sequences, with roughly a sixth observed a single time. The sample consisted of blood. All receptors come from a woman aged 45 to 65 with Graves' hyperthyroidism that later progressed to Graves' ophthalmopathy. The CDR3 runs from the conserved cysteine through the conserved F or W. A D gene is named only where the DNA matches it firmly. Clone size is stated in some rows and not others, as once, few, many or a class when expanded.

d_call j_call clone_size v_call cdr3_aa cdr3_nt
NA TRBJ2-1 NA TRBV9 CASSVDAVTYNEQFF TGTGCCAGCAGCGTAGATGCAGTCACCTACAATGAGCAGTTCTTC
TRBD2 TRBJ2-1 once TRBV15 CATSSLGLAGEYNEQFF TGTGCCACCAGCAGCTTAGGACTAGCGGGGGAATACAATGAGCAGTTCTTC
NA TRBJ1-1 NA TRBV11-2 CASSPNTGTIRNTEAFF TGTGCCAGCAGCCCAAACACCGGGACAATTCGAAACACTGAAGCTTTCTTT
TRBD1 TRBJ1-2 few TRBV4-1 CASSQDRRQGHGYTF TGCGCCAGCAGCCAAGACCGGAGACAGGGTCATGGCTACACCTTC
NA TRBJ1-4 many TRBV5-8 CASSLGHLNEKLFF TGTGCCAGCAGCTTGGGACACCTGAATGAAAAACTGTTTTTT
TRBD2 TRBJ2-3 many TRBV12-3/TRBV12-4 CASSPGLAGVTDTQYF TGTGCCAGCAGTCCCGGACTAGCGGGCGTCACAGATACGCAGTATTTT
NA TRBJ2-7 few TRBV14 CASSQDLGRFSYEQYF TGTGCCAGCAGCCAAGATCTGGGCAGGTTCTCCTACGAGCAGTACTTC
NA TRBJ1-3 NA TRBV14 CASSQGGSTSGNTIYF TGTGCCAGCAGCCAAGGTGGCTCGACCTCTGGAAACACCATATATTTT
TRBD1 TRBJ2-5 many TRBV20-1 CSLNSGGRETQYF TGCAGCCTAAACTCAGGGGGCCGGGAGACCCAGTACTTC
NA TRBJ1-5 NA TRBV20-1 CSAREHRGDRRHQPQHF TGCAGTGCTAGGGAACATAGGGGGGACCGGAGGCACCAGCCCCAGCATTTT
TRBD1 TRBJ1-3 few TRBV5-5 CASSADRGSGNTIYF TGTGCCAGCAGCGCAGACAGGGGCTCTGGAAACACCATATATTTT
NA TRBJ2-5 many TRBV12-3/TRBV12-4 CASSSPRRGIQETQYF TGTGCCAGCAGTTCCCCCCGACGGGGCATCCAAGAGACCCAGTACTTC
TRBD2 TRBJ2-5 NA TRBV11-1 CASSLRTSGVQETQYF TGTGCCAGCAGCTTGAGGACTAGCGGAGTCCAAGAGACCCAGTACTTC
TRBD2 TRBJ2-1 NA TRBV6-9 CASSYRTSGRLGSYNEQFF TGTGCCAGCAGTTACAGAACTAGCGGGAGACTTGGGTCCTACAATGAGCAGTTCTTC
NA TRBJ2-3 NA TRBV5-1 CASSPEAGGTQYF TGCGCCAGCAGCCCAGAAGCCGGGGGTACGCAGTATTTT
NA TRBJ1-1 many TRBV2 CASAPGTMNTEAFF TGTGCCAGCGCTCCGGGGACAATGAACACTGAAGCTTTCTTT
NA TRBJ2-1 NA TRBV6-2/TRBV6-3 CASSKRDNEQFF TGTGCCAGCAGCAAAAGAGACAATGAGCAGTTCTTC